A single sample gave rise to the 9 T cell receptor beta chains below, sequenced in a study of cytomegalovirus exposure and HLA in healthy donors. The study ran its PCR with 60 Vbeta and 13 Jbeta primers. Repertoires were generated with immunoSEQ multiplex PCR, while TCRdb's copy carries only in-frame clones and drops some. The table shows some 160,000 clones, with 65% to 85% occurring only once. Sequencing was carried out using PBMCs. Receptor source: a middle-aged woman in good health and CMV-seropositive.

This clone has just one count. CDR3 protein: CASSLEGGTEAFF. The DNA for the CDR3 is TGCGCCAGCAGCTTAGAGGGGGGGACTGAAGCTTTCTTT. V and J are TRBV5-1 and TRBJ1-1, with D maybe TRBD1 (6 bases). This CDR3 region has 13 residues. V lost 2 bases and J lost 5, with 10 bases in between. Germline loops: CDR1 SGHRS, CDR2 YFSETQ.

A few counts support this clone. The chain's CDR3 is CASSLYGQGNTEAFF. CDR3 nucleotides: TGTGCCAGCAGCTTGTACGGACAGGGGAACACTGAAGCTTTCTTT. The chain uses TRBV5-6 and TRBJ1-1; 8 bases fit TRBD1. CDR3 length: 15 amino acids. V lost 1 base to trimming and J lost 1 base; unmatched junction nucleotides: 3. CDR1 is SGHDT, CDR2 YYEEEE, per germline.

V and J are TRBV30 and TRBJ1-2, with D hard to call. CDR3 length: 13 amino acids. The germline CDR1 and CDR2 sequences are GTSNPN and SVGIG (reference sequence). Trimming stripped 0 bases from V and 8 bases from J, with 13 bases between. The CDR3 region has the DNA TGTGCCTGGAGTGTGTCTGAGGGAGGAGGCTACACCTTC. Its translation is CAWSVSEGGGYTF.

Worth noting for this clone: At one boundary the junction diverges from the germline segment, which might be a read error. The rearrangement uses TRBV30 and TRBJ2-6; maybe TRBD1 (5 bases). CDR1 GTSNPN and CDR2 SVGIG come from the germline V gene (reference sequence). The CDR3 covers 13 residues. The CDR3 region is CALGSSGANGLTF. The CDR3 DNA reads as TGTGCCCTGGGAAGCTCTGGGGCCAACGGCCTGACTTTC.

CDR3 sequence reads: CASSEANRGGNTIYF. The CDR3 region has the DNA TGTGCCAGCAGTGAAGCTAACAGAGGGGGAAACACCATATATTTT. V usage is TRBV6-1 and J usage is TRBJ1-3, with unresolved D. The length of the CDR3 is 15 residues. V was trimmed by 0 bases and J by 4 bases, leaving 10 bases between them. Germline V gene data show CDR1 as MNHNS and CDR2 as SASEGT.

The chain employs TRBV6-1 and TRBJ2-2; 9 nucleotides match TRBD1. V dropped 4 bases and J dropped 5; count of bases not matched to a gene: 2. Germline V gene data show CDR1 as MNHNS and CDR2 as SASEGT. The CDR3 has 14 residues. The DNA for the CDR3 is TGTGCCAGCAGTGGACAGGGGGGAACCGGGGAGCTGTTTTTT. This codes for CASSGQGGTGELFF.

This chain connects TRBV6-5 to TRBJ1-2; 7 bases are shared with TRBD1. From germline, CDR1 is MNHEY and CDR2 SVGAGI. Losses at the gene ends were 7 bases for V and 7 bases for J; bases not matched to a gene: 6. The CDR3 is 12 residues long. The CDR3 reads CASIGRTGGYTF. CDR3 nucleotide sequence: TGTGCCAGCATCGGGCGGACAGGTGGCTACACCTTC.

This clone was detected only once. This sequence joins TRBV27 and TRBJ2-4; D remains unclear. CDR1 is MNHEY and CDR2 is SMNVEV in the germline V gene (reference sequence). V was cut by 4 bases and J by 4 bases, with 8 bases left in between. The CDR3 extends over 13 amino acids. DNA of the CDR3: TGTGCCAGCAGTTACTCTTTAAAAAACATTCAGTACTTC. It translates to CASSYSLKNIQYF.

Of note for this clone: Other DNA variants within this sample encode the same CDR3. The chain couples TRBV6-5 to TRBJ1-3, with TRBD1 matching 7 bases. The V gene's germline CDR1 is MNHEY and CDR2 SVGAGI. The V gene end was trimmed by 6 bases and the J gene end by 4 bases; junction bases not matched to a gene: 6. CDR3 length equals 14 residues. In DNA form, the CDR3 reads TGTGCCAGCAGCCAGACAGGGTTCGGAAACACCATATATTTT. This sequence encodes CASSQTGFGNTIYF.